A single TCR beta chain is shown here with its context. The data derive from a study of Ad26.COV2.S vaccination and SARS-CoV-2 variants. This sample's treatment: some 20 received Ad26.COV2.S at low or high dose, single or two shots; a few received placebo; per-sample allocation not given. Sample collection was performed on day 63 after the first vaccine or placebo injection. Profiled with immunoSEQ multiplex PCR; TCRdb holds only in-frame clones, not every one. The sample lists hundreds of thousands of clones, roughly 90% seen once, with around 1.4% in the top ten. V lost 2 bases and J lost 4, with 9 bases in between. The CDR3 has 13 residues. Germline CDR1 reads SGHRS; CDR2 reads YFSETQ.

Sequences were derived from peripheral blood, sampled in a trial of Ad26.COV2.S vaccine versus placebo. This TCR was sampled from a person between 18 and 65 years old who received the Ad26.COV2.S COVID-19 vaccine or a placebo. The chain links TRBV5-1 to TRBJ1-2, with unresolved D. CDR3 DNA sequence: TGCGCCAGCAGCTTTAACAGCCCCTATGGCTACACCTTC. Amino acids: CASSFNSPYGYTF.